Reported below is one T cell receptor (beta chain). The antigen is undetermined. Using a J-beta primer mix together with a sample-barcoded 5' primer, a second PCR was run for roughly 6 to 12 cycles. TCRdb passed the 5' RACE reads through MiXCR, listing each CDR3 protein once. The sample lists about 800,000 distinct CDR3 sequences; 58% were seen once. The V and J ends lost 6 bases and 11 bases respectively, with 13 bases between them. The CDR3 has 11 residues. Germline CDR1 and CDR2: MNHNY and SVGAGI (reference sequence). Total RNA was extracted at no less than 6 micrograms per sample. This record comes from a study of blood T cells in healthy people across ages. Overall study results and limits: Among long-lived donors, naive CD4+ cells were more numerous and diversity higher than in aged donors. Researchers judged that diversity estimates from one million T cells fell short of true values.

Specimen: blood. The rearrangement links TRBV6-6 to TRBJ1-1; D is perhaps TRBD1 (5 bases). This sequence originates from a man in his thirties or forties in good health. CDR3 sequence: CASSSNNRAFF. DNA of the CDR3: TGTGCCAGCAGCTCTAATAACAGGGCTTTCTTT.